These 14 T cell receptor beta chains were all obtained from the same sample, sequenced in a study of T and B cells in COVID-19 patients. TRB rearrangements were amplified by multiplex PCR with BIOMED2 TRB-A/B primers. TCRdb reprocessed the multiplex PCR reads via MiXCR and lists one record per CDR3 protein. This sample has some 8,000 distinct CDR3 sequences, with 20% to 30% found just once. TRB was amplified from around 230-520 ng of blood genomic DNA. The sequenced sample consisted of blood. The origin of the receptors is a human donor who had recovered from COVID-19.

This clonotype ranks as medium-sized. The J gene is TRBJ2-7, the V gene TRBV19; TRBD2 matches at 9 bases. Per the germline V gene, CDR1 is LNHDA and CDR2 is SQIVND (reference sequence). CDR3 length: 15 residues. V dropped 1 base and J dropped 6; count of bases not matched to a gene: 7. CDR3 region: CASSIVASGKFEQYF. CDR3 sequence (DNA): TGTGCCAGTAGTATAGTGGCTAGCGGGAAATTCGAGCAGTACTTC.

This clonotype is judged medium-sized. The chain has TRBV5-6 and TRBJ1-1; D is undetermined. This CDR3 spans 12 amino acids. The V gene lost 1 base and the J gene lost 6 bases, with 7 bases spanning the gap. The germline gives CDR1 SGHDT, CDR2 YYEEEE. CDR3 protein: CASSLLAAEAFF. CDR3 DNA: TGTGCCAGCAGCTTGCTCGCGGCTGAAGCTTTCTTT.

The rearrangement links TRBV20-1 to TRBJ2-1; 10 bases align to TRBD2. CDR3 length equals 14 residues. In germline, CDR1 is DFQATT, CDR2 SNEGSKA (reference sequence). Trimming cost V 6 bases and J 4 bases; bases outside gene matches: 6. Here the CDR3 DNA reads TGCAGTGCCACCGGGACTAGCGCGTACAATGAGCAGTTCTTC. Translating gives CSATGTSAYNEQFF.

This sequence joins TRBV6-4 and TRBJ2-7, with TRBD1 matching over 7 bases. Germline CDR1 MRHNA, CDR2 SNTAGT. V lost 6 bases, J lost 3 bases, and 8 bases stayed unmatched. The CDR3 sequence is 14 residues long. In nucleotides, the CDR3 is TGTGCCAGCAGCCCCGGGACAGATAGCTACGAGCAGTACTTC. As protein: CASSPGTDSYEQYF.

The chain employs TRBV28 and TRBJ1-1; a possible D gene is TRBD1 (5 bases). The germline V gene has CDR1 MDHEN and CDR2 SYDVKM. The length of the CDR3 is 14 residues. Trimming left V 6 bases short and J 0 bases short, with 11 bases between. The DNA for the CDR3 is TGTGCCAGCAGCCTGGGGGGTATGAACACTGAAGCTTTCTTT. Translation: CASSLGGMNTEAFF.

This chain uses TRBV7-2 with TRBJ1-2; D uncertain. CDR1 and CDR2 from the germline V gene are SGHTA and FQGNSA. V lost 5 bases and J 5 bases, leaving 15 bases between the germline ends. CDR3 size: 14 residues. CDR3 in DNA: TGTGCCAGCAGCACCCCGGACGGTCGGTATGGCTACACCTTC. It yields the protein CASSTPDGRYGYTF.

This clonotype showed up many times. V and J are TRBV6-6 and TRBJ1-5; 7 nucleotides match TRBD1. Looked up from germline, CDR1 is MNHNY and CDR2 is SVGAGI (reference sequence). V was pared by 6 bases and J by 3 bases, with 8 bases of the junction left unmatched. The length of the CDR3 is 15 residues. CDR3 residues: CASRQTDRDNQPQHF. In DNA, the CDR3 is TGTGCCAGCAGACAGACTGACAGGGACAATCAGCCCCAGCATTTT.

This clonotype was detected a few times. This chain uses TRBV14 with TRBJ2-2, with D maybe TRBD2 (6 bases). V lost 5 bases to trimming and J lost 5 bases, with 12 bases between them. Germline V gene data show CDR1 as SGHDN and CDR2 as FVKESK. The CDR3 is 14 amino acids. The CDR3 loop is CASSSWRETGELFF. CDR3 sequence (DNA): TGTGCCAGCAGCTCTTGGAGGGAGACCGGGGAGCTGTTTTTT. Complete variable domain (other parts from reference TRBV14 and TRBJ2-2): EAGVTQFPSHSVIEKGQTVTLRCDPISGHDNLYWYRRVMGKEIKFLLHFVKESKQDESGMPNNRFLAERTGGTYSTLKVQPAELEDSGVYFCASSSWRETGELFFGEGSRLTVL.

Concerning this clonotype: Since a much larger clone is just one base distant, this may be a read error. This rearrangement joins TRBV6-4 to TRBJ2-7; D is undetermined. The CDR3 extends over 9 amino acids. Germline V gene data show CDR1 as MRHNA and CDR2 as SNTAGT. With 6 bases removed from V and 6 bases from J, the gap between germline ends came to 3 bases. The CDR3 region is CASRCEQYF. DNA of the CDR3: TGTGCCAGCAGGTGCGAGCAGTACTTC.

The rearrangement joins TRBV20-1 to TRBJ1-2; tentatively, D is TRBD1 (6 bases). The V gene's germline CDR1 is DFQATT and CDR2 SNEGSKA (reference sequence). Trimming removed 5 bases from V and 3 bases from J, with 16 bases in between. This CDR3 region has 14 residues. The CDR3 loop is CSAERGTGDYGYTF. The DNA for the CDR3 is TGCAGTGCTGAGAGGGGGACCGGGGACTATGGCTACACCTTC.

V is TRBV20-1 and J is TRBJ1-1; 9 bases map to TRBD1. The CDR3 is made up of 13 amino acids. V gave up 5 bases and J gave up 7 bases; unmatched junction bases: 8. CDR1 and CDR2 from the germline V gene are DFQATT and SNEGSKA (reference sequence). The CDR3 DNA reads TGCAGTGCTCCCGGGGAGGGACAGGGTGAAGCTTTCTTT. As protein: CSAPGEGQGEAFF.

This clonotype was counted at least ten times. The CDR3 spells CASTWTGSGANVLTF. In DNA form, the CDR3 reads TGTGCCAGCACCTGGACAGGGTCTGGGGCCAACGTCCTGACTTTC. The gene calls are TRBV12-3 or TRBV12-4 and TRBJ2-6, with 8 bases aligning to TRBD1. V shed 7 bases, J shed 1 base, and the junction held 3 bases outside the gene matches. This CDR3 is built from 15 residues.

This clonotype counts as medium-sized. This rearrangement joins TRBV6-1 to TRBJ2-7; TRBD1 matches at 12 bases. The CDR3 extends over 16 amino acids. V trimming: 7 bases; J trimming: 5 bases; junction bases outside the gene matches: 12. Germline V gives CDR1 MNHNS, CDR2 SASEGT. The CDR3 reads CASTRDPGQGAHEQYF. For the CDR3, the DNA is TGTGCCAGCACCCGGGATCCGGGACAGGGGGCTCACGAGCAGTACTTC.

Within the sample, this clonotype is medium-sized. The rearrangement joins TRBV6-5 to TRBJ2-5, with 8 bases that match TRBD1. The CDR3 extends over 14 amino acids. Germline values: CDR1 MNHEY, CDR2 SVGAGI. V shed 6 bases and J 2 bases; nucleotides not matched to a gene: 5. CDR3 bases: TGTGCCAGCAGCCCGGGACAGGTGCAAGAGACCCAGTACTTC. Protein: CASSPGQVQETQYF.